These 26 T cell receptor beta chains were all obtained from the same sample, sequenced in a study of T cell repertoires in cytomegalovirus infection. MiXCR, applied by TCRdb to the reads, yields one record per CDR3 protein. The sample shows about 740,000 distinct CDR3 sequences, approximately 40% of them seen only once. The sequencing input was PBMCs. These receptors were taken from a human donor in good health (CMV status not recorded). Some clones in this sample may be carry-over from other donors' samples.

V usage is TRBV12-3 or TRBV12-4 and J usage is TRBJ2-7; D gene unclear. V lost 8 bases, J lost 0 bases, and 11 bases lay in between. There are 13 residues in the CDR3. Here the CDR3 reads CASRRTDSYEQYF. CDR3 coding DNA: TGTGCCAGCCGAAGGACGGACTCCTACGAGCAGTACTTC.

This clonotype was found once. The chain carries TRBV5-5 and TRBJ2-6; 8 bases are shared with TRBD2. The germline CDR1 and CDR2 sequences are SGHKS and YYEKEE (reference sequence). The J segment lost 2 bases and the V segment lost 0 bases, leaving 4 bases of the junction unmatched. The CDR3 has 17 residues. The CDR3 protein is CASSLGGGRAGANVLTF. The CDR3 nucleotides read TGTGCCAGCAGCTTGGGCGGGGGGCGGGCTGGGGCCAACGTCCTGACTTTC.

The V call is TRBV28, the J call TRBJ1-2, with 8 nucleotides matching TRBD1. Germline assignment: CDR1 MDHEN and CDR2 SYDVKM. The CDR3 loop spans 14 amino acids. With V trimmed by 5 bases and J by 6 bases, 8 bases remained unmatched. The CDR3 sequence is CASSPTGAWNGYTF. The DNA for the CDR3 is TGTGCCAGCAGTCCGACAGGGGCCTGGAATGGCTACACCTTC.

This clonotype was seen only a few times. The V and J genes are TRBV7-8 and TRBJ2-7, with D perhaps matching TRBD2 (6 bases). Germline-derived CDR1 and CDR2 are SGHVS and FQNEAQ. V was trimmed by 3 bases and J by 7 bases, leaving 13 bases between them. This CDR3 comprises 13 residues. CDR3 loop: CASSFLGLAEQYF. The CDR3 DNA follows: TGTGCCAGCAGCTTCCTGGGACTCGCTGAGCAGTACTTC.

The chain has TRBV4-1 and TRBJ1-1, with TRBD1 as a possible D gene (5 bases). The CDR3 runs to 14 residues. Per the germline V gene, CDR1 is MGHRA and CDR2 is YSYEKL. Between the trimmed V and J ends, which lost 4 bases and 4 bases, there was a span of 13 bases. CDR3 bases: TGCGCCAGCAGCCGCGGGGGACCGGCCACTGAAGCTTTCTTT. Its protein is CASSRGGPATEAFF.

V is TRBV15 and J is TRBJ1-4, with D unclear. V dropped 1 base and J dropped 9 bases, with 15 bases sitting between them. CDR3 length: 15 residues. Germline lookup yields CDR1 LNHNV and CDR2 YYDKDF (reference sequence). The CDR3 here is CATSRAGSVEQKLFF. The CDR3 bases are TGTGCCACCAGCAGAGCCGGGTCCGTGGAACAAAAACTGTTTTTT.

The chain recombines TRBV19 with TRBJ2-4; D remains ambiguous. Germline CDR1 reads LNHDA; CDR2 reads SQIVND (reference sequence). Trimming shortened V by 0 bases and J by 1 base, and 16 bases separated the two germline ends. The CDR3 is made up of 18 amino acids. This CDR3 reads CASSIDRWGSAAKNIQYF. The CDR3 nucleotides are TGTGCCAGTAGTATAGATCGTTGGGGATCAGCGGCCAAAAACATTCAGTACTTC.

Only a few counts were recorded for this clonotype. The rearrangement joins TRBV7-2 to TRBJ2-3; D gene ambiguous. Deletions cut 3 bases from V and 6 bases from J, with 19 bases between. This CDR3 has 16 residues. Germline V gene lookup returns CDR1 SGHTA and CDR2 FQGNSA. In nucleotides, the CDR3 is TGTGCCAGCAGCTTCGGTCGGTTCGGCTCACCGGATACGCAGTATTTT. Translating gives CASSFGRFGSPDTQYF.

The chain is built from TRBV5-4 and TRBJ2-7, with 8 bases fitting TRBD2. The CDR3 is 14 residues long. Germline-derived CDR1 and CDR2 are SGHNT and YYREEE (reference sequence). The V gene end was trimmed by 2 bases and the J gene end by 3 bases; junction bases not matched to a gene: 4. The DNA of the CDR3 is TGTGCCAGCAGCTTTGACGGGGGGGACTACGAGCAGTACTTC. Translated, it gives CASSFDGGDYEQYF.

This clonotype was detected only a few times. This chain connects TRBV7-6 to TRBJ2-5; no definite D call. V was pared by 7 bases and J by 4 bases, with 13 bases between. The CDR3 sequence is 13 residues long. Germline V gives CDR1 SGHVS, CDR2 FNYEAQ. CDR3 protein: CASNLAGVETQYF. In DNA form, the CDR3 reads TGTGCCAGCAACCTGGCTGGGGTAGAGACCCAGTACTTC. The full variable domain, completed using reference TRBV7-6 and TRBJ2-5, is GAGVSQSPRYKVTKRGQDVALRCDPISGHVSLYWYRQALGQGPEFLTYFNYEAQQDKSGLPNDRFSAERPEGSISTLTIQRTEQRDSAMYRCASNLAGVETQYFGPGTRLLVL.

This clonotype turned up a few times. The chain carries TRBV12-3 or TRBV12-4 and TRBJ1-2; 11 positions agree with TRBD1. V lost 4 bases and J lost 3; bases outside the gene matches: 7. The CDR3 covers 16 residues. The CDR3 bases are TGTGCCAGCAGTTCCGGATGGGACAGGGGGGACTATGGCTACACCTTC. Translating gives CASSSGWDRGDYGYTF.

The V gene is TRBV20-1, the J gene TRBJ1-2; 7 nucleotides line up with TRBD1. Germline-derived CDR1 and CDR2 are DFQATT and SNEGSKA (reference sequence). The CDR3 sequence is 15 residues long. The V segment lost 3 bases and the J segment 3 bases; nucleotides outside the gene matches: 10. The CDR3 nucleotides read TGCAGTGCTAGTTCCGGGACAGCTACTTACTATGGCTACACCTTC. Amino acid sequence: CSASSGTATYYGYTF.

The rearrangement joins TRBV12-3 or TRBV12-4 to TRBJ2-1; D tentatively fits TRBD1 or TRBD2 (6 bases each). The CDR3 loop spans 14 amino acids. Trimming stripped 5 bases from V and 10 bases from J, with 18 bases between. The CDR3 region is CASSLLGGLGEQFF. The CDR3 nucleotides read TGTGCCAGCAGTCTTCTAGGGGGGTTAGGGGAGCAGTTCTTC.

This rearrangement joins TRBV7-9 to TRBJ2-1, with TRBD1 matching 12 bases. CDR3 length: 16 residues. Germline V gives CDR1 SEHNR, CDR2 FQNEAQ (reference sequence). V shed 5 bases and J 7 bases; nucleotides not matched to a gene: 9. The CDR3 DNA sequence: TGTGCCAGCAGCCGACGGGACAGGGGGCAACGAAATGAGCAGTTCTTC. This codes for CASSRRDRGQRNEQFF.

This sequence joins TRBV2 and TRBJ2-7; D call uncertain. This CDR3 has 13 residues. Germline CDR1 and CDR2: SNHLY and FYNNEI. V was clipped by 5 bases and J by 3 bases, with 11 bases between them. CDR3 sequence: CASSMATHYEQYF. Here the CDR3 DNA reads TGTGCCAGCAGTATGGCAACCCACTACGAGCAGTACTTC.

The chain carries TRBV15 and TRBJ2-7; no firm D call. Between the trimmed V and J ends, which lost 1 base and 2 bases, there was a span of 6 bases. This CDR3 has 13 amino acids. Germline CDR1 is LNHNV and CDR2 is YYDKDF (reference sequence). CDR3 loop: CATSRGTTYEQYF. CDR3 sequence (DNA): TGTGCCACCAGCAGAGGAACCACCTACGAGCAGTACTTC.

The chain has TRBV2 and TRBJ1-2; D possibly corresponds to TRBD1 (5 bases). Trimming took off 8 bases at V and 1 base at J, with 11 bases between the two ends. Germline V gene sequence: CDR1 SNHLY, CDR2 FYNNEI. The CDR3 has 13 residues. The DNA for the CDR3 is TGTGCCAGCTGGGACGGCATTAACTATGGCTACACCTTC. This encodes CASWDGINYGYTF.

This clonotype was observed a handful of times. The chain links TRBV12-3 or TRBV12-4 to TRBJ1-4; TRBD1 matches at 7 bases. There are 14 residues in the CDR3. Trimming cost V 5 bases and J 7 bases; bases outside gene matches: 7. CDR3 in DNA: TGTGCCAGCAGTCCGCCAACAGGGGTTGAAAAACTGTTTTTT. Translation gives CASSPPTGVEKLFF.

This clonotype has a handful of counts. The chain uses TRBV7-9 and TRBJ1-5; D remains ambiguous. V gave up 5 bases and J gave up 4 bases, with 9 bases separating them. The CDR3 is 13 residues long. Germline V CDR1 and CDR2: SEHNR, FQNEAQ (reference sequence). The CDR3 loop reads CASSRTSNQPQHF. The CDR3, as DNA: TGTGCCAGCAGCCGAACTTCAAATCAGCCCCAGCATTTT.

This clonotype was observed a few times. In DNA form, the CDR3 reads TGTGCCAGCAGCTCCCAAGCGGGGCTCTATACCGGGGAGCTGTTTTTT. Encoded protein: CASSSQAGLYTGELFF. The chain uses TRBV11-3 and TRBJ2-2; 7 bases match TRBD2. V lost 4 bases, J lost 5 bases, and 10 bases stayed unmatched. CDR1 and CDR2 from the germline V gene are SGHNT and YENEEA. The length of the CDR3 is 16 residues. Full variable domain (remainder filled in from reference TRBV11-3 and TRBJ2-2): EAGVVQSPRYKIIEKKQPVAFWCNPISGHNTLYWYLQNLGQGPELLIRYENEEAVDDSQLPKDRFSAERLKGVDSTLKIQPAELGDSAVYLCASSSQAGLYTGELFFGEGSRLTVL.

The CDR3 region is CSARSLRGSGSADTQYF. The CDR3 bases are TGCAGTGCTAGGAGCCTACGAGGCAGCGGGTCTGCAGATACGCAGTATTTT. The chain joins TRBV20-1 to TRBJ2-3; TRBD2 might be the D (6 bases). Germline lookup yields CDR1 DFQATT and CDR2 SNEGSKA (reference sequence). The CDR3 runs to 17 residues. V lost 3 bases and J 4 bases, leaving 23 bases between the germline ends.

The chain employs TRBV20-1 and TRBJ2-3, with 7 bases that match TRBD2. The V segment lost 2 bases and the J segment 4 bases; nucleotides outside the gene matches: 12. The germline CDR1 and CDR2 sequences are DFQATT and SNEGSKA (reference sequence). The CDR3 is 16 amino acids. The CDR3 loop is CSARLSERGEADTQYF. For the CDR3, the DNA is TGCAGTGCTAGACTTTCGGAGCGGGGCGAGGCAGATACGCAGTATTTT.

The chain uses TRBV18 and TRBJ1-2; D is perhaps TRBD1 (5 bases). This CDR3 is 17 amino acids long. Trimming shortened V by 0 bases and J by 8 bases, and 22 bases separated the two germline ends. From germline, CDR1 is KGHSH and CDR2 LQKENI. The CDR3 region has the DNA TGTGCCAGCTCACCACCGTCTCAGGGCATAACCTTCGGAGGCTACACCTTC. It codes for CASSPPSQGITFGGYTF. Combining the CDR3 with reference TRBV18 and TRBJ1-2 gives the whole variable domain NAGVMQNPRHLVRRRGQEARLRCSPMKGHSHVYWYRQLPEEGLKFMVYLQKENIIDESGMPKERFSAEFPKEGPSILRIQQVVRGDSAAYFCASSPPSQGITFGGYTFGSGTRLTVV.

The chain uses TRBV3-1 and TRBJ2-1; TRBD2 is a possible D gene (6 bases). Germline V gene lookup returns CDR1 LGHDT and CDR2 YNNKEL (reference sequence). Trimming took off 4 bases at V and 4 bases at J, with 17 bases between the two ends. The CDR3 runs 16 residues. CDR3 sequence reads: CASSLRLVGYYNEQFF. CDR3 nucleotides: TGTGCCAGCAGCCTCCGACTAGTTGGGTATTACAATGAGCAGTTCTTC.

The chain combines TRBV15 with TRBJ2-1; D perhaps matches TRBD2 (6 bases). Trimming removed 8 bases from V and 1 base from J, with 12 bases in between. Germline CDR1 reads LNHNV; CDR2 reads YYDKDF (reference sequence). This CDR3 comprises 14 residues. The CDR3 here is CATRVLASYNEQFF. In DNA, the CDR3 is TGTGCCACCCGAGTACTAGCATCCTACAATGAGCAGTTCTTC.

There are a few counts of this clonotype. The rearrangement links TRBV6-4 to TRBJ1-5; D is perhaps TRBD1 (5 bases). Trimming took off 5 bases at V and 3 bases at J, with 11 bases between the two ends. The germline CDR1 and CDR2 sequences are MRHNA and SNTAGT. The CDR3 contains 14 residues. Written as DNA, the CDR3 is TGTGCCAGCAGTAGAGACAGCACCAATCAGCCCCAGCATTTT. This sequence encodes CASSRDSTNQPQHF.